Presented here are 6 T cell receptor beta chains from one specimen sequenced in a study of blood T cell repertoires in COVID-19. Profiled with immunoSEQ multiplex PCR; TCRdb holds only in-frame clones, not every one. The table lists 170,000 or so clones, over 90% of them singletons, with 0.53% in the top ten. The sequenced sample was peripheral blood. These TCRs come from a man aged 50 to 60 with acute or convalescent COVID-19.

Worth noting for this clone: The same CDR3 arises from other DNA sequences in this sample as well. This rearrangement joins TRBV18 to TRBJ2-5; D unclear. Germline CDR1 KGHSH, CDR2 LQKENI. This CDR3 comprises 12 residues. V was shortened by 3 bases and J by 2 bases, with 4 bases between the two germline ends. This CDR3 is CASSPSQETQYF. The DNA of the CDR3 is TGTGCCAGCTCACCCTCGCAAGAGACCCAGTACTTC.

The chain uses TRBV28 and TRBJ2-5, with 8 bases aligning to TRBD2. The germline V gene encodes CDR1 MDHEN and CDR2 SYDVKM. J was trimmed by 0 bases and V by 8 bases; bases with no gene match: 8. This CDR3 has 15 residues. The CDR3, as DNA: TGTGCCAGCCATCGGGGGGGCACGTACCAAGAGACCCAGTACTTC. This translates into CASHRGGTYQETQYF.

The CDR3 protein is CASSLGRPYSNQPQHF. CDR3 nucleotides: TGTGCCAGCAGTTTGGGCAGACCTTATAGCAATCAGCCCCAGCATTTT. The chain recombines TRBV27 with TRBJ1-5; D is uncertain. This CDR3 is 16 amino acids long. Trimming cost V 3 bases and J 0 bases, with 12 bases left between them. CDR1 and CDR2 (germline): MNHEY, SMNVEV (reference sequence).

V and J are TRBV5-1 and TRBJ2-3; TRBD2 might be the D (6 bases). V lost 2 bases to trimming and J lost 0 bases, with 10 bases between them. CDR3 length equals 15 residues. Germline CDR1 reads SGHRS; CDR2 reads YFSETQ. The CDR3 bases are TGCGCCAGCAGCTTCGCCGGGACTAGCACAGATACGCAGTATTTT. Its protein product is CASSFAGTSTDTQYF.

The chain carries TRBV28 and TRBJ1-5; D is unclear. The CDR3 spans 15 residues. V was shortened by 6 bases and J by 4 bases, with 16 bases between the two germline ends. Germline-derived CDR1 and CDR2 are MDHEN and SYDVKM. The CDR3 nucleotides read TGTGCCAGCAGACCCCCGGTAGCTTGGAATCAGCCCCAGCATTTT. This codes for CASRPPVAWNQPQHF.

This clone was seen only once. The J gene is TRBJ2-6, the V gene TRBV2, with D perhaps TRBD1 (5 bases). Trimming pared 2 bases from V and 2 bases from J, leaving 7 bases between. Per germline, CDR1 SNHLY and CDR2 FYNNEI. The CDR3 length is 15 residues. The CDR3 is CASSESRAGANVLTF. The CDR3 DNA follows: TGTGCCAGCAGTGAATCCAGGGCTGGGGCCAACGTCCTGACTTTC.